The next 17 T cell receptor beta chains were all read from a single sample in a study of control samples from healthy donors and cancer patients. Profiled with immunoSEQ multiplex PCR; TCRdb holds only in-frame clones, not every one. Among over 150,000 clones, approximately 92% were seen once, and the ten largest hold more than 1.1%. The sequencing input was blood. All receptors come from a young man in good health.

The chain carries TRBV5-5 and TRBJ2-1; TRBD2 matches at 11 bases. This CDR3 has 19 residues. The V segment lost 1 base and the J segment 0 bases; nucleotides outside the gene matches: 9. The germline CDR1 and CDR2 sequences are SGHKS and YYEKEE (reference sequence). DNA of the CDR3: TGTGCCAGCAGCTTGTCTAGCGGGGGGCCCATTAACTCCTACAATGAGCAGTTCTTC. It translates to CASSLSSGGPINSYNEQFF. The complete variable domain, with remaining parts taken from reference TRBV5-5 and TRBJ2-1, reads DAGVTQSPTHLIKTRGQQVTLRCSPISGHKSVSWYQQVLGQGPQFIFQYYEKEERGRGNFPDRFSARQFPNYSSELNVNALLLGDSALYLCASSLSSGGPINSYNEQFFGPGTRLTVL.

The chain has TRBV2 and TRBJ2-3; D is undetermined. Germline-derived CDR1 and CDR2 are SNHLY and FYNNEI. The CDR3 loop spans 16 amino acids. V lost 5 bases and J lost 0, with 15 bases in between. The DNA for the CDR3 is TGTGCCAGCAGTCCACCTGTGATGCGGAGCACAGATACGCAGTATTTT. It translates to CASSPPVMRSTDTQYF.

The V call is TRBV7-8, the J call TRBJ1-5; D ambiguous. The CDR3 spans 15 residues. Trimming cost V 0 bases and J 1 base, with 7 bases left between them. Germline CDR1 SGHVS, CDR2 FQNEAQ. CDR3 amino acids: CASSLALLSNQPQHF. The CDR3 nucleotides read TGTGCCAGCAGCTTAGCCCTGTTGAGCAATCAGCCCCAGCATTTT.

This clone came up once. The gene calls are TRBV6-1 and TRBJ1-2, with D perhaps TRBD1 (6 bases). Germline V gene data show CDR1 as MNHNS and CDR2 as SASEGT. Trimming took 3 bases from V and 8 from J, leaving 10 bases between them. This CDR3 has 12 amino acids. As DNA, the CDR3 is TGTGCCAGCAGTGACCTAGGACAGGGCTACACCTTC. Protein product: CASSDLGQGYTF.

The chain joins TRBV11-2 to TRBJ2-7; D is uncertain. This CDR3 is built from 12 residues. The V and J ends lost 4 bases and 4 bases respectively, with 8 bases between them. Germline CDR1 SGHAT, CDR2 FQNNGV. The CDR3 coding sequence is TGTGCCAGCAGCTCGGGCGAATACGAGCAGTACTTC. Protein product: CASSSGEYEQYF. Based on the CDR3 plus reference TRBV11-2 and TRBJ2-7, the full variable domain is EAGVAQSPRYKIIEKRQSVAFWCNPISGHATLYWYQQILGQGPKLLIQFQNNGVVDDSQLPKDRFSAERLKGVDSTLKIQPAKLEDSAVYLCASSSGEYEQYFGPGTRLTVT.

The chain combines TRBV18 with TRBJ1-6; D remains ambiguous. Trimming took off 3 bases at V and 7 bases at J, with 7 bases between the two ends. Germline V gene lookup returns CDR1 KGHSH and CDR2 LQKENI. There are 13 residues in the CDR3. The CDR3 sequence is CASSPDGNSPLHF. CDR3 DNA: TGTGCCAGCTCACCGGACGGGAATTCACCCCTCCACTTT.

V usage is TRBV3-1 (or the pseudogene TRBV3-2) and J usage is TRBJ1-2; tentative D call: TRBD1 (6 bases). V lost 4 bases, J lost 8 bases, and 14 bases lay in between. This CDR3 comprises 13 residues. Germline CDR1 LGHDT, CDR2 YNNKEL (reference sequence). CDR3 region: CASSLTGRGGYTF. The CDR3 bases are TGTGCCAGCAGCCTGACAGGACGAGGGGGCTACACCTTC.

This clone is a singleton in its sample. This chain uses TRBV3-1 (or the pseudogene TRBV3-2) with TRBJ1-2, with a tentative D call TRBD1 (5 bases). Germline loops: CDR1 LGHDT, CDR2 YNNKEL (reference sequence). The CDR3 extends over 14 amino acids. V gave up 4 bases and J gave up 5 bases, with 14 bases separating them. The CDR3 is CASSPSETEYGYTF. The CDR3 region has the DNA TGTGCCAGCAGCCCATCCGAGACAGAGTATGGCTACACCTTC.

V usage is TRBV14 and J usage is TRBJ1-1, with unresolved D. The CDR3 length is 15 residues. Germline V CDR1 and CDR2: SGHDN, FVKESK. Trimming shortened V by 0 bases and J by 3 bases, and 11 bases separated the two germline ends. The CDR3: CASSQDWPVYTEAFF. CDR3 bases: TGTGCCAGCAGCCAAGATTGGCCCGTATACACTGAAGCTTTCTTT.

The chain couples TRBV13 to TRBJ1-4, with D maybe TRBD1 (5 bases). CDR3 length equals 14 residues. From germline, CDR1 is PRHDT and CDR2 FYEKMQ (reference sequence). V gave up 6 bases and J gave up 8 bases, with 16 bases separating them. CDR3 protein: CASSVMGVGEKLFF. The DNA for the CDR3 is TGTGCCAGCAGTGTAATGGGGGTAGGGGAAAAACTGTTTTTT.

The chain joins TRBV2 to TRBJ1-6; a possible D gene is TRBD1 (5 bases). The germline CDR1 and CDR2 sequences are SNHLY and FYNNEI. The CDR3 loop spans 14 amino acids. V was pared by 6 bases and J by 6 bases, with 12 bases between. CDR3: CASRQVLANSPLHF. In DNA, the CDR3 is TGTGCCAGCAGACAGGTCCTGGCTAATTCACCCCTCCACTTT.

CDR3 DNA sequence: TGTGCCAGCCAGGGTCAAGAGACCCAGTACTTC. Residues: CASQGQETQYF. The chain has TRBV11-1 and TRBJ2-5, with D possibly being TRBD1 (5 bases). V lost 8 bases, J lost 2 bases, and 6 bases lay in between. This CDR3 contains 11 residues. The germline V gene has CDR1 SGHAT and CDR2 FQDESV (reference sequence).

V usage is TRBV30 and J usage is TRBJ2-5, with D possibly TRBD2 on 5 matching bases. CDR3 length equals 14 residues. Germline CDR1 GTSNPN, CDR2 SVGIG (reference sequence). Between the trimmed V and J ends, which lost 3 bases and 2 bases, there was a span of 13 bases. The CDR3, as DNA: TGTGCCTGGAGCCACGGGCGGGCACAAGAGACCCAGTACTTC. It specifies CAWSHGRAQETQYF.

The chain joins TRBV5-1 to TRBJ1-6; D is ambiguous. CDR3 size: 15 residues. From germline, CDR1 is SGHRS and CDR2 YFSETQ. Trimming pared 0 bases from V and 3 bases from J, leaving 7 bases between. CDR3 in amino acids: CASSLGRDYNSPLHF. CDR3 nucleotides: TGCGCCAGCAGCTTGGGACGGGACTATAATTCACCCCTCCACTTT.

The V call is TRBV5-1, the J call TRBJ2-7; possible D gene TRBD1, 5 bases. V was trimmed by 3 bases and J by 2 bases, leaving 12 bases between them. The CDR3 sequence is 14 residues long. Germline CDR1 and CDR2: SGHRS and YFSETQ. CDR3 bases: TGCGCCAGCAGCTCGACGGACAAAACCTACGAGCAGTACTTC. Translated: CASSSTDKTYEQYF. Full variable domain (rest looked up from reference TRBV5-1 and TRBJ2-7): KAGVTQTPRYLIKTRGQQVTLSCSPISGHRSVSWYQQTPGQGLQFLFEYFSETQRNKGNFPGRFSGRQFSNSRSEMNVSTLELGDSALYLCASSSTDKTYEQYFGPGTRLTVT.

This rearrangement joins TRBV5-5 to TRBJ2-3, with 9 bases matching TRBD1. The J segment lost 1 base and the V segment lost 6 bases, leaving 3 bases of the junction unmatched. The germline V gene encodes CDR1 SGHKS and CDR2 YYEKEE (reference sequence). The CDR3 runs 14 residues. The CDR3 DNA is TGTGCCAGCACTTGGACAGGGGGCACAGATACGCAGTATTTT. Its translation is CASTWTGGTDTQYF.

J is TRBJ1-2 and V is TRBV5-1; D is ambiguous. Germline V gene sequence: CDR1 SGHRS, CDR2 YFSETQ. The length of the CDR3 is 17 residues. Trimming stripped 2 bases from V and 0 bases from J, with 17 bases between. This CDR3 reads CASSFRTHTSSNYGYTF. The CDR3 DNA sequence: TGCGCCAGCAGCTTTCGGACTCATACGAGTTCTAACTATGGCTACACCTTC.